This T cell receptor beta chain appears in the sequencing data of a study of T cell repertoires in cytomegalovirus infection. Study overall: Peptides in the study included HLA-C-restricted and HLA-B-restricted CMV epitopes. Matching HLA type and CMV infection were both indicated by public TCR beta signatures. Whole-study findings and limits: Dominating the ex vivo response were TCR beta clonotypes that were CMV-specific and HLA-C-restricted.

Each CDR3 protein is one row after TCRdb ran MiXCR on the reads. The repertoire holds about 700,000 distinct CDR3 sequences, with around 32% as singletons. This CDR3 contains 14 residues. Germline values: CDR1 SGHRS, CDR2 YFSETQ. This clonotype was counted at least ten times. Its antigen is not known. One end of the junction is discordant with germline, which a read error may explain. Sample: cultured PBMCs, taken from culture after CMV antigen stimulation. The receptor was derived from a human donor in good health (CMV status not recorded). Some clones in this sample may be carry-over from other donors' samples. The V call is TRBV5-1, the J call TRBJ2-3; either TRBD1 or TRBD2 may supply D (5 bases each). The DNA for the CDR3 is TGTGCCAGCTCGCTAGGGGACAGCACAGATACGCAGTATTTT. Protein sequence: CASSLGDSTDTQYF.